One sample yielded the 19 T cell receptor beta chains listed below, sequenced in a study of T cell repertoires in cytomegalovirus infection. TCRdb reprocessed the reads with MiXCR, giving one entry per CDR3 protein. Of 250,000 or so distinct CDR3 sequences in the sample, more than 15% were seen once. Sequenced input: CD8+ T cells from PBMCs. All receptors derive from a human donor in good health (CMV status not recorded). Some clones in this sample may be carry-over from other donors' samples.

This clonotype has a count of ten or more. This rearrangement joins TRBV7-8 to TRBJ2-1; tentatively, D is TRBD2 (6 bases). The V end was cut by 5 bases, the J end by 10 bases, with 21 bases between. The CDR3 loop spans 15 amino acids. Germline V gene lookup returns CDR1 SGHVS and CDR2 FQNEAQ. CDR3 sequence (DNA): TGTGCCAGCAGCACCTACAGCGTTACGGGGGTGGAGCAGTTCTTC. Translating it yields CASSTYSVTGVEQFF.

This clonotype was seen a handful of times. The chain couples TRBV4-2 to TRBJ2-7, with D uncertain. Germline V CDR1 and CDR2: LGHNA, YNFKEQ. V lost 5 bases and J lost 4, with 12 bases in between. The CDR3 totals 13 residues. The CDR3 region is CASSSYPWYEQYF. The CDR3 DNA follows: TGTGCCAGCAGCTCTTACCCTTGGTACGAGCAGTACTTC.

This clonotype was seen a handful of times. In DNA, the CDR3 is TGTGCCAGCAGCATGGGGGGGGTTTATTCACCCCTCCACTTT. It translates to CASSMGGVYSPLHF. This rearrangement joins TRBV6-1 to TRBJ1-6, with D tentatively TRBD1 (5 bases). V gave up 6 bases and J gave up 8 bases, with 14 bases separating them. The CDR3 sequence is 14 residues long. CDR1 is MNHNS, CDR2 SASEGT, per germline.

This clonotype showed up just a few times. The genes are TRBV9 and TRBJ2-1; D is unclear. V was shortened by 0 bases and J by 4 bases, with 17 bases between the two germline ends. There are 17 residues in the CDR3. Germline CDR1 is SGDLS and CDR2 is YYNGEE. The CDR3 loop is CASSVAPLGHSYNEQFF. DNA of the CDR3: TGTGCCAGCAGCGTAGCCCCCTTGGGCCATTCATACAATGAGCAGTTCTTC.

At least ten counts were recorded for this clonotype. The gene calls are TRBV7-6 and TRBJ1-1; D unclear. V shed 5 bases and J shed 3 bases, with 10 bases lying between them. The germline V gene encodes CDR1 SGHVS and CDR2 FNYEAQ. The CDR3 has 13 amino acids. Written as DNA, the CDR3 is TGTGCCAGCAGCCCCACGGGGTACACTGAAGCTTTCTTT. Translating gives CASSPTGYTEAFF.

This clonotype appeared many times. The CDR3 region has the DNA TGTGCCAGCAGCCCCCCGCTGGGCTATAGCTCCTACGAGCAGTACTTC. Protein product: CASSPPLGYSSYEQYF. The chain is built from TRBV7-2 and TRBJ2-7; D not certain. V lost 5 bases to trimming and J lost 0 bases, with 17 bases between them. Germline V CDR1 and CDR2: SGHTA, FQGNSA. The CDR3 has 16 amino acids. The full variable domain, completed using reference TRBV7-2 and TRBJ2-7, is GAGVSQSPSNKVTEKGKDVELRCDPISGHTALYWYRQSLGQGLEFLIYFQGNSAPDKSGLPSDRFSAERTGGSVSTLTIQRTQQEDSAVYLCASSPPLGYSSYEQYFGPGTRLTVT.

This clonotype was seen a handful of times. The chain is built from TRBV5-1 and TRBJ1-1; 7 positions agree with TRBD1. The V segment lost 3 bases and the J segment 5 bases; nucleotides outside the gene matches: 7. Per germline, CDR1 SGHRS and CDR2 YFSETQ. The CDR3 sequence is 14 residues long. CDR3 bases: TGCGCCAGCAGCTATAACAGGGGCGAGACTGAAGCTTTCTTT. It specifies CASSYNRGETEAFF.

This clonotype was detected many times. The J gene is TRBJ2-5, the V gene TRBV7-8; tentatively, D is TRBD2 (6 bases). The germline V gene has CDR1 SGHVS and CDR2 FQNEAQ. The CDR3 spans 15 residues. Trimming shortened V by 4 bases and J by 1 base, and 13 bases separated the two germline ends. The CDR3 region is CASSSLAGSQETQYF. In DNA, the CDR3 is TGTGCCAGCAGCTCCCTGGCGGGAAGCCAAGAGACCCAGTACTTC.

About this clonotype itself: An end of the junction does not agree with germline; a read error may underlie this. This rearrangement joins TRBV12-3 or TRBV12-4 to TRBJ2-4; 10 nucleotides line up with TRBD2. The CDR3 covers 18 residues. The CDR3 is CASSWVLAGPLAKNTQYF. The DNA of the CDR3 is TGTGCCAGCAGTTGGGTACTAGCGGGGCCACTAGCCAAAAACACTCAGTACTTC.

The sample holds many counts of this clonotype. V usage is TRBV7-2 and J usage is TRBJ1-2; D is undetermined. Trimming took off 1 base at V and 2 bases at J, with 8 bases between the two ends. The CDR3 length is 14 residues. Germline assignment: CDR1 SGHTA and CDR2 FQGNSA. CDR3 nucleotide sequence: TGTGCCAGCAGCTTAGGTACGGGGAACTATGGCTACACCTTC. Translation: CASSLGTGNYGYTF.

The chain recombines TRBV28 with TRBJ1-1; maybe TRBD1 (5 bases). This CDR3 is 16 amino acids long. V was shortened by 5 bases and J by 2 bases, with 18 bases between the two germline ends. Germline V gene data show CDR1 as MDHEN and CDR2 as SYDVKM. The CDR3 loop reads CASSPTSARENTEAFF. The CDR3 bases are TGTGCCAGCAGTCCAACATCGGCCAGGGAAAACACTGAAGCTTTCTTT.

This clonotype was counted between two and nine times. This chain uses TRBV6-2 or TRBV6-3 with TRBJ2-1, with D perhaps TRBD2 (6 bases). Germline V gene data show CDR1 as MNHEY and CDR2 as SVGEGT. The CDR3 runs to 18 residues. Trimming pared 2 bases from V and 0 bases from J, leaving 17 bases between. CDR3 nucleotide sequence: TGTGCCAGCAGTTACGTCGTGGGGGGTGAGGGCTCCTACAATGAGCAGTTCTTC. This encodes CASSYVVGGEGSYNEQFF.

This clonotype was observed many times. The rearrangement uses TRBV7-8 and TRBJ1-4; perhaps TRBD1 as D (5 bases). The CDR3 has 17 amino acids. V shed 5 bases and J shed 6 bases, with 22 bases lying between them. CDR1 and CDR2 (germline): SGHVS, FQNEAQ. In nucleotides, the CDR3 is TGTGCCAGCAGCACCCGAGGAGGGGCCAGCCCGGATGAAAAACTGTTTTTT. Its translation is CASSTRGGASPDEKLFF.

In this sample, this clonotype turned up a few times. The chain joins TRBV29-1 to TRBJ2-7; 8 bases match TRBD1. The CDR3 spans 12 residues. The ends lost 4 bases at V and 4 bases at J; junction bases unmatched: 3. From germline, CDR1 is SQVTM and CDR2 ANQGSEA. CDR3 sequence (DNA): TGCAGCGTTGGCAGACAGGGGTACGAGCAGTACTTC. Its translation is CSVGRQGYEQYF.

V usage is TRBV20-1 and J usage is TRBJ2-5, with TRBD2 matching over 11 bases. The germline gives CDR1 DFQATT, CDR2 SNEGSKA (reference sequence). The CDR3 contains 17 residues. Trimming cost V 1 base and J 3 bases; bases outside gene matches: 10. CDR3 loop: CSARARFSGGAEETQYF. The CDR3 coding sequence is TGCAGTGCTAGAGCGCGTTTTAGCGGGGGGGCCGAAGAGACCCAGTACTTC.

The CDR3 DNA follows: TGCAGTGCTAGAGATTGGGCTAGCGGGGCGAACACCGGGGAGCTGTTTTTT. Residues: CSARDWASGANTGELFF. The rearrangement uses TRBV20-1 and TRBJ2-2, with TRBD2 identical over 9 bases. Germline trimming cut 0 bases from V and 0 bases from J; bases unmatched to any gene: 5. The CDR3 is 17 amino acids. Germline lookup yields CDR1 DFQATT and CDR2 SNEGSKA (reference sequence).

The chain links TRBV9 to TRBJ2-4, with D perhaps TRBD2 (6 bases). CDR1 and CDR2 from the germline V gene are SGDLS and YYNGEE. This CDR3 contains 17 residues. The ends were cut back, 4 bases at V and 1 base at J, with 18 bases in the middle. CDR3 bases: TGTGCCAGCAGCCTTACCGGGGGTCTGGGGGCCAAAAACATTCAGTACTTC. Its translation: CASSLTGGLGAKNIQYF. Supplemented by reference TRBV9 and TRBJ2-4, the full variable domain reads DSGVTQTPKHLITATGQRVTLRCSPRSGDLSVYWYQQSLDQGLQFLIQYYNGEERAKGNILERFSAQQFPDLHSELNLSSLELGDSALYFCASSLTGGLGAKNIQYFGAGTRLSVL.

In its sample, this clonotype was seen many times. This chain connects TRBV7-2 to TRBJ1-4; D possibly corresponds to TRBD1 (5 bases). The V gene lost 3 bases and the J gene lost 0 bases, with 5 bases spanning the gap. Germline CDR1 is SGHTA and CDR2 is FQGNSA. The CDR3 is 14 residues long. The CDR3: CASSLTATNEKLFF. In DNA, the CDR3 is TGTGCCAGCAGCTTGACAGCAACTAATGAAAAACTGTTTTTT.

This sequence joins TRBV5-4 and TRBJ2-7; the match to TRBD1 covers 8 bases. This CDR3 contains 15 residues. The V gene end was trimmed by 1 base and the J gene end by 2 bases; junction bases not matched to a gene: 5. Germline V gene lookup returns CDR1 SGHNT and CDR2 YYREEE (reference sequence). Here the CDR3 DNA reads TGTGCCAGCAGCTTGCTCCCAGGGGGCCCCTACGAGCAGTACTTC. Translation: CASSLLPGGPYEQYF.